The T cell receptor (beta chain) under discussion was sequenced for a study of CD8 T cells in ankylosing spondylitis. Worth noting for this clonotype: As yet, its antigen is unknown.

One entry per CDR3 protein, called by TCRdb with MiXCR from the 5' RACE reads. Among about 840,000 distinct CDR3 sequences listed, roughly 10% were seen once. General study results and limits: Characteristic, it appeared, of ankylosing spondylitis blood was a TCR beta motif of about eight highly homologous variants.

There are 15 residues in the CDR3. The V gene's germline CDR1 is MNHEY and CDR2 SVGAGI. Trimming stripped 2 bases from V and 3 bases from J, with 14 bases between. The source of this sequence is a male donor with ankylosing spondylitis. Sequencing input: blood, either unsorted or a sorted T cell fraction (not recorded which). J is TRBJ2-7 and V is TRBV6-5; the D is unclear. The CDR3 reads CASSYSWAKSYEQYF. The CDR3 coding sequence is TGTGCCAGCAGTTACAGTTGGGCAAAGAGCTACGAGCAGTACTTC.